The source of this TCR beta chain is a study of molecular identifiers for immune sequencing clone quantification. Via MiXCR, TCRdb re-called the PCR reads, giving one row per CDR3 protein. The sample records roughly 65,000 distinct CDR3 sequences, 17% being singletons. CDR3 length: 18 residues. Germline values: CDR1 MNHNY, CDR2 SVGAGI (reference sequence). Trimming cost V 5 bases and J 7 bases; bases outside gene matches: 16. This clonotype has only a few counts. Sorting isolated naive CD8 T cells as CD8+CD4-CCR7+CD45RA+ events. This TCR was sampled from a human donor in good health. Some libraries in this study had Jurkat cell RNA spiked in. The rearrangement uses TRBV6-6 and TRBJ2-2; 10 bases map to TRBD1. The sequencing sample was made of naive CD8+ T cells from blood, with Jurkat cell RNA spiked in. Subset in this sample: FACS-sorted CD8+CD4-CCR7+CD45RA+ naive T cells. The chain's CDR3 is CASSPLAGTGDRFGELFF. The CDR3, as DNA: TGTGCCAGCAGTCCCCTTGCAGGGACAGGGGACAGGTTCGGGGAGCTGTTTTTT.